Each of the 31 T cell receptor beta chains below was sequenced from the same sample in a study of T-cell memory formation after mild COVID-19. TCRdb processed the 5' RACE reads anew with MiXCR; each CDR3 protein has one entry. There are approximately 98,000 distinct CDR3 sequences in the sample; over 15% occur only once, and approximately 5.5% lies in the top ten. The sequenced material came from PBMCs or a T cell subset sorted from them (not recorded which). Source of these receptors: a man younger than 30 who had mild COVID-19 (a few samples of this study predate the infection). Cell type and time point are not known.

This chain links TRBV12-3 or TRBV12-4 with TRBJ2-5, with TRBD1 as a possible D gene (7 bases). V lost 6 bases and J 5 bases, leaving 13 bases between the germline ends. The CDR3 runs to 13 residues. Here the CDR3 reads CASREGARETQYF. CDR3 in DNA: TGTGCCAGCAGGGAGGGGGCGCGGGAGACCCAGTACTTC.

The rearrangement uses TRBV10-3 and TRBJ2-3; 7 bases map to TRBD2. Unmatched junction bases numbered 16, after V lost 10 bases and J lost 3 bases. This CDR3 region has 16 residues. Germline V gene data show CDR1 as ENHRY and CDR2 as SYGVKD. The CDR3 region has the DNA TGTGCCACCACCCCGAGATGGGGGGGGGAAACAGATACGCAGTATTTT. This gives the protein CATTPRWGGETDTQYF.

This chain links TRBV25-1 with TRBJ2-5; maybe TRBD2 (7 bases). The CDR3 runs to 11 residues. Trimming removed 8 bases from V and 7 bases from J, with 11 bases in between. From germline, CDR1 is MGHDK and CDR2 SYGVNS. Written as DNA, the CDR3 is TGTGCCAGCCGGGGAGGGGGGACCCAGTACTTC. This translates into CASRGGGTQYF.

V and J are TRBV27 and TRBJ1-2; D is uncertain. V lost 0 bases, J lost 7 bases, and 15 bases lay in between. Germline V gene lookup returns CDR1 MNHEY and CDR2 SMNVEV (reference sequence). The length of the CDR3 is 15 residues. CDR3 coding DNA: TGTGCCAGCAGTTTATCCCCATATGCTTGGGGTGGCTACACCTTC. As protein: CASSLSPYAWGGYTF.

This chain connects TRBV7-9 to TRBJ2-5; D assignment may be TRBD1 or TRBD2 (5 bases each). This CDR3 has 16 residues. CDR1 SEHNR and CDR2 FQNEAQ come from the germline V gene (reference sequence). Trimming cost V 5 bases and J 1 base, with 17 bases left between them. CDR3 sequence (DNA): TGTGCCAGCAGCCCGGTCAATTACGGGACCCAAGAGACCCAGTACTTC. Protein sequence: CASSPVNYGTQETQYF.

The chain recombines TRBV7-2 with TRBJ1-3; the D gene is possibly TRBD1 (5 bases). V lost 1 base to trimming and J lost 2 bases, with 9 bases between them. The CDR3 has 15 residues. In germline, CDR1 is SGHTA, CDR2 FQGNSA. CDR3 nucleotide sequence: TGTGCCAGCAGCTTAGAGGGGACGCCTGGAAACACCATATATTTT. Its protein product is CASSLEGTPGNTIYF.

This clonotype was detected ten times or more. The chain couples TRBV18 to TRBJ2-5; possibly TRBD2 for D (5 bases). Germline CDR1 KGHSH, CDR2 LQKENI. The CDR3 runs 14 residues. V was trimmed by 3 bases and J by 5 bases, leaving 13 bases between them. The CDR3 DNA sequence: TGTGCCAGCTCACCGCAGACTGGGGAGGAGACCCAGTACTTC. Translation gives CASSPQTGEETQYF.

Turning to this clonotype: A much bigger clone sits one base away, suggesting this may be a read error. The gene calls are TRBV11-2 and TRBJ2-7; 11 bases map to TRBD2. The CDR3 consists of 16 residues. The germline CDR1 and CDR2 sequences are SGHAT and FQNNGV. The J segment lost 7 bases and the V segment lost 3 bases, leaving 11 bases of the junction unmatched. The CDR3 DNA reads TGTGCCAGCAGCTTGAACCATAGCGGGGGGGCCGGTGAGCAGTACTTC. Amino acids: CASSLNHSGGAGEQYF.

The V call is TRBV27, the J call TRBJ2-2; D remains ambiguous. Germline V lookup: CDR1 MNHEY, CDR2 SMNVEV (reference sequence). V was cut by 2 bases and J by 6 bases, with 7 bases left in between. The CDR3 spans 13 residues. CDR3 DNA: TGTGCCAGCAGTTTAAGATCATCCGGGGAGCTGTTTTTT. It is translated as CASSLRSSGELFF.

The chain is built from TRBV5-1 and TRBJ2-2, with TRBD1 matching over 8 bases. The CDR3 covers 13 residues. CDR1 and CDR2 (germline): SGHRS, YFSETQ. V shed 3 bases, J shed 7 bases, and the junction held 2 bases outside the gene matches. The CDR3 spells CASSYGQGGELFF. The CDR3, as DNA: TGCGCCAGCAGCTACGGACAGGGCGGGGAGCTGTTTTTT.

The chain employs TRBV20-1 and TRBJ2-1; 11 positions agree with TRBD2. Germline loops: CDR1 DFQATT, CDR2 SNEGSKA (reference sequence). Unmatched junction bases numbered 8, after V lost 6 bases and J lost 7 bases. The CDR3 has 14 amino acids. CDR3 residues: CSAKLAGARNEQFF. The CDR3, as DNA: TGCAGTGCCAAACTAGCGGGGGCTCGGAATGAGCAGTTCTTC.

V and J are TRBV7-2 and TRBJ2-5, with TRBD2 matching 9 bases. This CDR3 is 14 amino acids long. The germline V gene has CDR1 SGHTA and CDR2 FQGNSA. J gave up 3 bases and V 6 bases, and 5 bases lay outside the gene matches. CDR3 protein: CASRRGGTEETQYF. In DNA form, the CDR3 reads TGTGCCAGCAGGCGGGGGGGAACGGAAGAGACCCAGTACTTC.

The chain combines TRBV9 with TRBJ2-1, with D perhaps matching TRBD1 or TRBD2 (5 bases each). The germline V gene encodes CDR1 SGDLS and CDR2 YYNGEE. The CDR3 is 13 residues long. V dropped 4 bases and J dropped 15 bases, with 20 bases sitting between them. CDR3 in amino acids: CASSPGVRDGLFF. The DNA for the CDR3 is TGTGCCAGCAGCCCAGGCGTCAGGGACGGGTTGTTCTTC.

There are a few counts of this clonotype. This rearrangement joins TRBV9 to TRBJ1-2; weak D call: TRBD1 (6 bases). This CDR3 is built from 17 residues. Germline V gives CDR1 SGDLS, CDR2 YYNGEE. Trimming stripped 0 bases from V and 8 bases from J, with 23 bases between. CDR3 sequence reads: CASSVAVRGRGSDGYTF. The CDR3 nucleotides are TGTGCCAGCAGCGTAGCTGTTCGGGGCAGGGGATCGGACGGCTACACCTTC.

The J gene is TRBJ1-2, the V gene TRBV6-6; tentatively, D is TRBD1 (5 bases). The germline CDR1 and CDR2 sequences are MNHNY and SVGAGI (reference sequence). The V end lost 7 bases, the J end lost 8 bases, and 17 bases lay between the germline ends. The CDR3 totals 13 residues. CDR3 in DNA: TGTGCCAGCACCCTCTCGGGGCGAGGAGGCTACACCTTC. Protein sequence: CASTLSGRGGYTF.

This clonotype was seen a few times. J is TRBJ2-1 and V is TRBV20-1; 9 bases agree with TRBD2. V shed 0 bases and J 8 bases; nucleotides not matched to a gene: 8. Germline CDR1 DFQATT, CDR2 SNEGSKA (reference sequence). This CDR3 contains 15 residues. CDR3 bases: TGCAGTGCTAGAGATCCCAGCGGGGGGCTCTATGAGCAGTTCTTC. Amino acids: CSARDPSGGLYEQFF.

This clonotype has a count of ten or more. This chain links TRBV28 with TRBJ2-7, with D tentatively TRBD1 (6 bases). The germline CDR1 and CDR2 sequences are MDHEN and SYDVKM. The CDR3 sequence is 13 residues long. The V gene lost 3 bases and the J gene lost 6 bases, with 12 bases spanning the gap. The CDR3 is CASSFTQGLEQYV. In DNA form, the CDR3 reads TGTGCCAGCAGTTTTACACAGGGTCTCGAGCAGTACGTC.

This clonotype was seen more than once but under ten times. DNA of the CDR3: TGTGCCAGCAGCTTAGGGGACCGGCGGGGCTATGGCTACACCTTC. The encoded protein is CASSLGDRRGYGYTF. This chain connects TRBV7-2 to TRBJ1-2; tentative D call: TRBD1 (5 bases). This CDR3 is built from 15 residues. Trimming left V 1 base short and J 4 bases short, with 13 bases between. Germline CDR1 is SGHTA and CDR2 is FQGNSA. The variable domain in full, with the rest retrieved from reference TRBV7-2 and TRBJ1-2, is GAGVSQSPSNKVTEKGKDVELRCDPISGHTALYWYRQSLGQGLEFLIYFQGNSAPDKSGLPSDRFSAERTGGSVSTLTIQRTQQEDSAVYLCASSLGDRRGYGYTFGSGTRLTVV.

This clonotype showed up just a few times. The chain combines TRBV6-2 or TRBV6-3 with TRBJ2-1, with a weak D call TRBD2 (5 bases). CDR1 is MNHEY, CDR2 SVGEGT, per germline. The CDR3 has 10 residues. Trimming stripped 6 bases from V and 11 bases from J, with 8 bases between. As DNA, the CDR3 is TGTGCCAGCAGGGGAGCCCAGCAGTTCTTC. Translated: CASRGAQQFF.

CDR3 loop: CATSRDQARGNEQFF. CDR3 bases: TGTGCCACCAGCAGAGATCAGGCCAGGGGAAATGAGCAGTTCTTC. The chain couples TRBV15 to TRBJ2-1; tentatively, D is TRBD1 (6 bases). The CDR3 runs 15 residues. Germline loops: CDR1 LNHNV, CDR2 YYDKDF (reference sequence). V dropped 0 bases and J dropped 7 bases, with 13 bases sitting between them.

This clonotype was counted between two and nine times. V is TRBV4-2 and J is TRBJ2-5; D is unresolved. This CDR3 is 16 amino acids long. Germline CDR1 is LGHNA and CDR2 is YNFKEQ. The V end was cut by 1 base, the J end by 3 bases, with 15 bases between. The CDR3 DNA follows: TGTGCCAGCAGCCAAGGGACGACTCCAGCCGAAGAGACCCAGTACTTC. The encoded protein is CASSQGTTPAEETQYF.

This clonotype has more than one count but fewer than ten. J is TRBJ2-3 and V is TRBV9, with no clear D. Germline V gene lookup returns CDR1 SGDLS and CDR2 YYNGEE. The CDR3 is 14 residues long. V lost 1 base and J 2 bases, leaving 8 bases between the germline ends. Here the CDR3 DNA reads TGTGCCAGCAGCGTAAGCATAAACACAGATACGCAGTATTTT. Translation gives CASSVSINTDTQYF. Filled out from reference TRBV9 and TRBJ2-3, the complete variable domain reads DSGVTQTPKHLITATGQRVTLRCSPRSGDLSVYWYQQSLDQGLQFLIQYYNGEERAKGNILERFSAQQFPDLHSELNLSSLELGDSALYFCASSVSINTDTQYFGPGTRLTVL.

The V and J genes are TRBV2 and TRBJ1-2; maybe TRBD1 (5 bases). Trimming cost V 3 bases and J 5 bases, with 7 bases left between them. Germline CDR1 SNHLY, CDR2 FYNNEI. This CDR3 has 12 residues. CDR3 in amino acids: CASSEGGYGYTF. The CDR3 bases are TGTGCCAGCAGTGAGGGGGGATATGGCTACACCTTC. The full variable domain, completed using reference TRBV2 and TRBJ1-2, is EPEVTQTPSHQVTQMGQEVILRCVPISNHLYFYWYRQILGQKVEFLVSFYNNEISEKSEIFDDQFSVERPDGSNFTLKIRSTKLEDSAMYFCASSEGGYGYTFGSGTRLTVV.

The CDR3 is CASSYSFGTGNSYEQYF. CDR3 DNA: TGTGCCAGCAGCTATTCGTTCGGGACAGGGAATTCCTACGAGCAGTACTTC. The J gene is TRBJ2-7, the V gene TRBV7-9; the match to TRBD1 covers 9 bases. The J segment lost 1 base and the V segment lost 4 bases, leaving 11 bases of the junction unmatched. Germline CDR1 and CDR2: SEHNR and FQNEAQ (reference sequence). The CDR3 contains 17 residues.

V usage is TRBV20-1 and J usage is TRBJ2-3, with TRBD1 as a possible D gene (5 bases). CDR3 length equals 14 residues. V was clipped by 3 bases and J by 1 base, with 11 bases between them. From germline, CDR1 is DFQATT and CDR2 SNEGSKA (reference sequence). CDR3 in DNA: TGCAGTGCTAGGTGGCAGGGTGGCACAGATACGCAGTATTTT. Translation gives CSARWQGGTDTQYF.

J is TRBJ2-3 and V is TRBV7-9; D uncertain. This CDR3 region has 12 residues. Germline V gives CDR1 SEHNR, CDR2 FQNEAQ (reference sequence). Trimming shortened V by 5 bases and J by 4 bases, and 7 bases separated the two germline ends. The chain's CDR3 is CASSPRADTQYF. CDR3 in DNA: TGTGCCAGCAGCCCAAGGGCAGATACGCAGTATTTT.

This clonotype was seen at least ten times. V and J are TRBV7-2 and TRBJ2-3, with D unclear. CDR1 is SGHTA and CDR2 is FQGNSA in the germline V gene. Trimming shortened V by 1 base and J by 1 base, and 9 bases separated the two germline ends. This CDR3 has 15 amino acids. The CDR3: CASSLGGLRTDTQYF. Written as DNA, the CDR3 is TGTGCCAGCAGCTTAGGAGGTCTCCGCACAGATACGCAGTATTTT.

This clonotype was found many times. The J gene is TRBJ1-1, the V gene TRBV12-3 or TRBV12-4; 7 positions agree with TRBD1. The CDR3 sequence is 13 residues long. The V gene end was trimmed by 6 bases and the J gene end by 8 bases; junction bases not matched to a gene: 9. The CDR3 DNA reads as TGTGCCAGCAGCCTGGACAGGACGACCGAAGCTTTCTTT. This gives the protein CASSLDRTTEAFF.

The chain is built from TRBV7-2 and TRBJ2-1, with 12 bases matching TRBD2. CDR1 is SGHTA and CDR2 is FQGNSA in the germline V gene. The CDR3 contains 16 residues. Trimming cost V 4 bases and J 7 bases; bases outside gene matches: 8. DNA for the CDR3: TGTGCCAGCAGCTCTACTCTAGCGGGGGGGCCAAATGAGCAGTTCTTC. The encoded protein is CASSSTLAGGPNEQFF.

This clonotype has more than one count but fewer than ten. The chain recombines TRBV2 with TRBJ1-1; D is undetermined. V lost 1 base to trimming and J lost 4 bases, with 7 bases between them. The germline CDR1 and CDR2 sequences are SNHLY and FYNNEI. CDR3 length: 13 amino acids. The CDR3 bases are TGTGCCAGCAGTGAAGGGGCGGGCACTGAAGCTTTCTTT. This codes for CASSEGAGTEAFF. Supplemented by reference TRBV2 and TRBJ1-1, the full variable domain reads EPEVTQTPSHQVTQMGQEVILRCVPISNHLYFYWYRQILGQKVEFLVSFYNNEISEKSEIFDDQFSVERPDGSNFTLKIRSTKLEDSAMYFCASSEGAGTEAFFGQGTRLTVV.

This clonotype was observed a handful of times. CDR3 sequence reads: CASSYGRSYGYTF. CDR3 nucleotide sequence: TGTGCCAGCAGCTATGGACGGTCCTATGGCTACACCTTC. V usage is TRBV12-3 or TRBV12-4 and J usage is TRBJ1-2; no clear D gene. V lost 6 bases to trimming and J lost 4 bases, with 12 bases between them. The CDR3 is made up of 13 amino acids.